This record looks at one T cell receptor (beta chain) sequence and its context. There is no known antigen for this receptor. No base-level quality is on record; no much larger clone is a single base apart. The sample originates from a study of type 1 regulatory T cells (dated by TCRdb to 2020 to 2022). Regarding the research as a whole: The study characterized an in vitro protocol that generated a Tr1-enriched, alloantigen-specific CD4 T cell product named T-allo10. T-allo10 was being evaluated clinically in patients with hematological malignancies who were receiving allogeneic hematopoietic stem cell transplantation.

Sequencing was carried out with an Illumina MiSeq. TCRdb applied fastp at Q25 and MiXCR to the public reads, then kept only in-frame beta chains. Each entry merges the rows of one CDR3 protein and shows their most common DNA and genes. The sample yields tens of thousands of distinct CDR3 sequences; 40% to 55% were counted once. Clones ranked in the top ten supply 4.8% of the sample. Specimen: cultured T cells, either the whole culture or a sorted T cell fraction (not recorded which). This clonotype was obtained from a human donor in good health.

The CDR3 protein: CSAPKAGLAKNIQYF. The DNA reads as follows: TGCAGTGCACCCAAGGCGGGTTTAGCCAAAAACATTCAGTACTTC. The chain is encoded by TRBV20-1 joined to TRBJ2-4; possibly the D gene is TRBD2, per 5 matching bases. Relative to germline, V is 6 bases shorter and J is 0 bases shorter, with 15 bases between their ends. The CDR3, cysteine through phenylalanine, is 15 amino acids long. The CDR3 DNA has 45 bases and is translated from base 1. The germline V gene (reference sequence) specifies DFQATT as CDR1 and SNEGSKA as CDR2.